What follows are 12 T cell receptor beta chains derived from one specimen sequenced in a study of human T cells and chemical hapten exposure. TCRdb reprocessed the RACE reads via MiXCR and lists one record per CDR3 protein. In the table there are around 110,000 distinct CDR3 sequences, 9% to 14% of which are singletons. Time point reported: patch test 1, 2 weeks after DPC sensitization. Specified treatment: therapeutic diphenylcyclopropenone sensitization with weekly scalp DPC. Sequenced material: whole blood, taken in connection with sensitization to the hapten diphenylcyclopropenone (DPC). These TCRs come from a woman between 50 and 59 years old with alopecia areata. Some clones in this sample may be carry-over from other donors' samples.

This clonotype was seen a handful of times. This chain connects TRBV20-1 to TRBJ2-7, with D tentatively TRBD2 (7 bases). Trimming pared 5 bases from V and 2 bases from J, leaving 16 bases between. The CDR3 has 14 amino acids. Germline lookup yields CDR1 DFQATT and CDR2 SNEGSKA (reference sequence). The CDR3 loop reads CSAVTSRGPYEQYF. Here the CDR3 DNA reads TGCAGTGCTGTGACTAGCCGGGGGCCCTACGAGCAGTACTTC.

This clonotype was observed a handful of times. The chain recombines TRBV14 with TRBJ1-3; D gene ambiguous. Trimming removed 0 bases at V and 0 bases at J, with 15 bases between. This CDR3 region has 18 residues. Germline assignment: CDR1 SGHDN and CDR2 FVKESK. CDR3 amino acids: CASSQDRYDKSSGNTIYF. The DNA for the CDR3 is TGTGCCAGCAGCCAAGATCGTTACGACAAGAGCTCTGGAAACACCATATATTTT. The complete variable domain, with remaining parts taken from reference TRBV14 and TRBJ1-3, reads EAGVTQFPSHSVIEKGQTVTLRCDPISGHDNLYWYRRVMGKEIKFLLHFVKESKQDESGMPNNRFLAERTGGTYSTLKVQPAELEDSGVYFCASSQDRYDKSSGNTIYFGEGSWLTVV.

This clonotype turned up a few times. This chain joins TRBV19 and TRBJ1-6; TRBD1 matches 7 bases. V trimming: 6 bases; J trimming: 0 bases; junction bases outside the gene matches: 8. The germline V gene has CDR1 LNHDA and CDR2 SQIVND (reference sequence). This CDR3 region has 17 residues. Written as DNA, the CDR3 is TGTGCCAGTAGGCAACAGGGGAGGAGCTCCTATAATTCACCCCTCCACTTT. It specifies CASRQQGRSSYNSPLHF.

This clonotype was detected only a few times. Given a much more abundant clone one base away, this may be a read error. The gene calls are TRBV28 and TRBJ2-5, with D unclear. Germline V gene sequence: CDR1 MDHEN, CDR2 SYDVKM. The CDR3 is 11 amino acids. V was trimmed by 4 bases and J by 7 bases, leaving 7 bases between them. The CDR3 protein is CASSYPGTQYF. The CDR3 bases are TGTGCCAGCAGTTACCCAGGGACCCAGTACTTC.

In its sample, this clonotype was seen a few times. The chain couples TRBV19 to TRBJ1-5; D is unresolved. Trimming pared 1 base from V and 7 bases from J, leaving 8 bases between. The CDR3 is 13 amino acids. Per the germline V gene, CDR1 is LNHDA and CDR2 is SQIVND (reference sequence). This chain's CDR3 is CASSIGRNQPQHF. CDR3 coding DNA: TGTGCCAGTAGTATAGGGAGGAACCAGCCCCAGCATTTT.

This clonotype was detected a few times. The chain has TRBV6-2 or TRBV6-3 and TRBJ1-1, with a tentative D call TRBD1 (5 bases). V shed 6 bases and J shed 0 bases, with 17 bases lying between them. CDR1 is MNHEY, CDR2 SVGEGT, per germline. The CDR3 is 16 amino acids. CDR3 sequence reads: CASSPDRGWMNTEAFF. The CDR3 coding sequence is TGTGCCAGCAGCCCCGACAGAGGCTGGATGAACACTGAAGCTTTCTTT.

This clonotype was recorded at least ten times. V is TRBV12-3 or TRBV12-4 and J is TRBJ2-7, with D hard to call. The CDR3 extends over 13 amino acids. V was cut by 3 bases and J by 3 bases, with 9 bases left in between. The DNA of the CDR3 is TGTGCCAGCAGTTTCGGGCCACTCTACGAGCAGTACTTC. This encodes CASSFGPLYEQYF.

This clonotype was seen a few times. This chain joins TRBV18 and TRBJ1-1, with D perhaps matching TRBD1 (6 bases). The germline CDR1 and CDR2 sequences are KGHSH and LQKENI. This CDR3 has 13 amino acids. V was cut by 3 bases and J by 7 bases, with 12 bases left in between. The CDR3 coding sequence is TGTGCCAGCTCACCCGGACAGTCCCTTGAAGCTTTCTTT. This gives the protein CASSPGQSLEAFF.

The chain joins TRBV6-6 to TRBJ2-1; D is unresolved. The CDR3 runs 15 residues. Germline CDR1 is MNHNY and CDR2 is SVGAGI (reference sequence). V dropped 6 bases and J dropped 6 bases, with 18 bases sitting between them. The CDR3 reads CASSSRSGPTNEQFF. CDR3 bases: TGTGCCAGCAGCTCCCGGAGTGGGCCCACCAATGAGCAGTTCTTC.

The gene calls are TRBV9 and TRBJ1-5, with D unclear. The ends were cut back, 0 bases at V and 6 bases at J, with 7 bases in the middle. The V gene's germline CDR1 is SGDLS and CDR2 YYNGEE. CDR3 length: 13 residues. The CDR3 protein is CASSVAPSQPQHF. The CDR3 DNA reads TGTGCCAGCAGCGTAGCCCCTTCTCAGCCCCAGCATTTT.

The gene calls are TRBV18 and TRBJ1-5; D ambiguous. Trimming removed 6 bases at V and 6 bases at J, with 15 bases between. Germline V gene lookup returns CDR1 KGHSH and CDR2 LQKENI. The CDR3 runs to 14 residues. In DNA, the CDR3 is TGTGCCAGCTCTACGAGTGAGACGAGTCAGCCCCAGCATTTT. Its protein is CASSTSETSQPQHF.

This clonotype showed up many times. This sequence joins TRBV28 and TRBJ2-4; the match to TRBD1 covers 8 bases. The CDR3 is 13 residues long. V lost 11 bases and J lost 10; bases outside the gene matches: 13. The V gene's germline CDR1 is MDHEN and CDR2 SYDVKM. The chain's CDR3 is CAVLSGQGGIQYF. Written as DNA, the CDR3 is TGTGCCGTCCTTTCCGGACAGGGAGGAATTCAGTACTTC.